Below are 20 T cell receptor beta chains sequenced from a single sample in a study of CD8 T cells in Susac syndrome. It was with random hexamers that roughly 0.45 to 1 ug RNA was reverse transcribed. TCRdb re-called the immunoSEQ multiplex PCR reads with MiXCR, one entry per CDR3 protein. This sample has about 200,000 distinct CDR3 sequences, with roughly 90% found just once. The sequenced sample was CD8+ T cells from PBMCs. The receptors were gathered from a human donor with multiple sclerosis.

The rearrangement uses TRBV7-9 and TRBJ2-3, with no clear D. Deletions cut 2 bases from V and 1 base from J, with 13 bases between. The CDR3 contains 16 residues. The germline gives CDR1 SEHNR, CDR2 FQNEAQ (reference sequence). The CDR3 DNA follows: TGTGCCAGCAGCTTACAAAGGTGGCAGGGCACAGATACGCAGTATTTT. Translated, it gives CASSLQRWQGTDTQYF. Full variable domain (remainder filled in from reference TRBV7-9 and TRBJ2-3): DTGVSQNPRHKITKRGQNVTFRCDPISEHNRLYWYRQTLGQGPEFLTYFQNEAQLEKSRLLSDRFSAERPKGSFSTLEIQRTEQGDSAMYLCASSLQRWQGTDTQYFGPGTRLTVL.

V and J are TRBV12-3 or TRBV12-4 and TRBJ1-1; possible D gene TRBD1, 6 bases. V was clipped by 7 bases and J by 0 bases, with 21 bases between them. This CDR3 contains 17 residues. The CDR3 DNA follows: TGTGCCAGCATCACCCCCCAGGGGCCCCACATGAACACTGAAGCTTTCTTT. This encodes CASITPQGPHMNTEAFF.

This clonotype was detected a few times. The V and J genes are TRBV3-1 and TRBJ1-4; 7 nucleotides match TRBD1. The CDR3 covers 15 residues. After removal of 3 bases from V and 6 bases from J, the junction contained 7 bases not matched to a gene. Looked up from germline, CDR1 is LGHDT and CDR2 is YNNKEL (reference sequence). The CDR3 nucleotides read TGTGCCAGCAGCCAGCCTGACAGGGTGGATGAAAAACTGTTTTTT. It codes for CASSQPDRVDEKLFF.

The chain combines TRBV4-3 with TRBJ2-1; D perhaps matches TRBD2 (5 bases). Per the germline V gene, CDR1 is LGHNA and CDR2 is YSLEER. V lost 1 base and J lost 1, with 11 bases in between. This CDR3 has 16 amino acids. This CDR3 reads CASSQGTVRSYNEQFF. The DNA of the CDR3 is TGCGCCAGCAGCCAAGGGACTGTCAGATCCTACAATGAGCAGTTCTTC.

The chain has TRBV20-1 and TRBJ2-7, with 7 bases identical to TRBD1. V shed 6 bases, J shed 0 bases, and the junction held 8 bases outside the gene matches. The CDR3 length is 14 residues. Germline lookup yields CDR1 DFQATT and CDR2 SNEGSKA (reference sequence). CDR3 DNA sequence: TGCAGTGCCTTGGGGACAGCCGACTCCTACGAGCAGTACTTC. It translates to CSALGTADSYEQYF.

The genes are TRBV25-1 and TRBJ1-1, with TRBD1 as a possible D gene (5 bases). The CDR3 length is 13 residues. The V gene's germline CDR1 is MGHDK and CDR2 SYGVNS. The ends were cut back, 5 bases at V and 11 bases at J, with 18 bases in the middle. For the CDR3, the DNA is TGTGCCAGCAGTCCGGGACTGTTCGGGGATGCTTTCTTT. It codes for CASSPGLFGDAFF.

The chain has TRBV21-1 and TRBJ2-7; the listed D gene, TRBD2, was not tested against the DNA. TRBV21-1 corresponds to a pseudogene. CDR3 size: 17 residues. The CDR3 DNA follows: TGTGCCAGCAGCAAAGCTAGGGCAGTAGCGGGAGCTTACGAGCAGTACTTC. Protein: CASSKARAVAGAYEQYF.

This rearrangement joins TRBV9 to TRBJ2-1, with D perhaps TRBD2 (7 bases). From germline, CDR1 is SGDLS and CDR2 YYNGEE. The CDR3 runs 15 residues. Trimming removed 3 bases from V and 2 bases from J, with 12 bases in between. CDR3 region: CASSGEGGTYNEQFF. Written as DNA, the CDR3 is TGTGCCAGCAGCGGGGAGGGGGGAACCTACAATGAGCAGTTCTTC.

J is TRBJ1-1 and V is TRBV19; unclear D gene. Per the germline V gene, CDR1 is LNHDA and CDR2 is SQIVND (reference sequence). V lost 5 bases and J 0 bases, leaving 7 bases between the germline ends. The CDR3 runs to 13 residues. The CDR3: CASSADLNTEAFF. In DNA form, the CDR3 reads TGTGCCAGTAGTGCCGACTTGAACACTGAAGCTTTCTTT. The entire variable domain, with the rest obtained from reference TRBV19 and TRBJ1-1, is as follows: DGGITQSPKYLFRKEGQNVTLSCEQNLNHDAMYWYRQDPGQGLRLIYYSQIVNDFQKGDIAEGYSVSREKKESFPLTVTSAQKNPTAFYLCASSADLNTEAFFGQGTRLTVV.

This clonotype was counted between two and nine times. This sequence joins TRBV27 and TRBJ2-7; maybe TRBD2 (6 bases). Between the trimmed V and J ends, which lost 2 bases and 1 base, there was a span of 12 bases. The germline gives CDR1 MNHEY, CDR2 SMNVEV (reference sequence). This CDR3 has 15 amino acids. CDR3 bases: TGTGCCAGCAGTTTAATGGCGGGGACTTCCTACGAGCAGTACTTC. This gives the protein CASSLMAGTSYEQYF.

The rearrangement links TRBV7-9 to TRBJ2-4; D unresolved. Germline V gives CDR1 SEHNR, CDR2 FQNEAQ (reference sequence). The CDR3 is made up of 13 amino acids. V lost 5 bases and J 3 bases, leaving 8 bases between the germline ends. CDR3: CASSQDGKNIQYF. Here the CDR3 DNA reads TGTGCCAGCAGCCAGGATGGCAAAAACATTCAGTACTTC. Variable domain in full (rest from reference TRBV7-9 and TRBJ2-4): DTGVSQNPRHKITKRGQNVTFRCDPISEHNRLYWYRQTLGQGPEFLTYFQNEAQLEKSRLLSDRFSAERPKGSFSTLEIQRTEQGDSAMYLCASSQDGKNIQYFGAGTRLSVL.

This chain links TRBV15 with TRBJ2-7; TRBD2 matches 7 bases. The CDR3 runs 15 residues. V was pared by 3 bases and J by 0 bases, with 5 bases of the junction left unmatched. In germline, CDR1 is LNHNV, CDR2 YYDKDF (reference sequence). CDR3 residues: CATSSDGGSSYEQYF. CDR3 in DNA: TGTGCCACCAGCAGCGACGGGGGGAGCTCCTACGAGCAGTACTTC.

The chain links TRBV12-3 or TRBV12-4 to TRBJ2-2; 8 bases agree with TRBD1. Germline trimming cut 5 bases from V and 6 bases from J; bases unmatched to any gene: 2. The CDR3 is made up of 13 amino acids. This CDR3 is CASSPGGPGELFF. The CDR3 DNA is TGTGCCAGCAGTCCAGGGGGCCCCGGGGAGCTGTTTTTT.

This chain links TRBV25-1 with TRBJ2-2; D not resolved. Germline loops: CDR1 MGHDK, CDR2 SYGVNS. The CDR3 extends over 17 amino acids. The ends were cut back, 1 base at V and 7 bases at J, with 19 bases in the middle. CDR3 DNA sequence: TGTGCCAGCAGTGAATTAGAGAACGGACCTTGGGGCGGGGAGCTGTTTTTT. It codes for CASSELENGPWGGELFF.

V is TRBV30 and J is TRBJ1-1; D is uncertain. There are 13 residues in the CDR3. Germline V CDR1 and CDR2: GTSNPN, SVGIG (reference sequence). The V end was cut by 0 bases, the J end by 1 base, with 6 bases between. CDR3 in DNA: TGTGCCTGGAGTGTACACAAGAACACTGAAGCTTTCTTT. Its translation: CAWSVHKNTEAFF.

The V and J genes are TRBV7-9 and TRBJ2-1; D gene unclear. Deletions cut 5 bases from V and 4 bases from J, with 21 bases between. The V gene's germline CDR1 is SEHNR and CDR2 FQNEAQ (reference sequence). This CDR3 has 17 amino acids. DNA of the CDR3: TGTGCCAGCAGCCCAGACCCCGTAGGCCGGTGGTACAATGAGCAGTTCTTC. The encoded protein is CASSPDPVGRWYNEQFF.

CDR3 coding DNA: TGTGCCAGCAGTTTAAATTTAGGGACAGCAAGTGAAGCTTTCTTT. Translating it yields CASSLNLGTASEAFF. The J gene is TRBJ1-1, the V gene TRBV27; 7 nucleotides line up with TRBD1. This CDR3 region has 15 residues. The germline V gene encodes CDR1 MNHEY and CDR2 SMNVEV (reference sequence). V shed 2 bases, J shed 7 bases, and the junction held 10 bases outside the gene matches.

The V call is TRBV4-2, the J call TRBJ1-1; 7 nucleotides agree with TRBD1. Trimming at V came to 3 bases and at J to 4 bases, leaving 2 bases not matched to a gene. CDR3 size: 13 residues. Germline V gene sequence: CDR1 LGHNA, CDR2 YNFKEQ. This CDR3 reads CASSQGQFTEAFF. The CDR3 DNA is TGTGCCAGCAGCCAGGGACAGTTCACTGAAGCTTTCTTT.

The chain employs TRBV7-8 and TRBJ2-5, with D perhaps being TRBD1 or TRBD2 (5 bases each). There are 16 residues in the CDR3. Germline loops: CDR1 SGHVS, CDR2 FQNEAQ. Deletions cut 4 bases from V and 2 bases from J, with 17 bases between. CDR3 nucleotide sequence: TGTGCCAGCAGCTATCAGGGTGAGAGGGCTCAAGAGACCCAGTACTTC. Its translation: CASSYQGERAQETQYF.

The CDR3 protein is CASSETEPGSYGYTF. CDR3 DNA sequence: TGTGCCAGCAGCGAAACAGAGCCTGGGAGCTATGGCTACACCTTC. The chain uses TRBV7-9 and TRBJ1-2; no firm D call. Trimming removed 5 bases from V and 4 bases from J, with 17 bases in between. CDR3 length: 15 amino acids. The germline V gene encodes CDR1 SEHNR and CDR2 FQNEAQ (reference sequence).